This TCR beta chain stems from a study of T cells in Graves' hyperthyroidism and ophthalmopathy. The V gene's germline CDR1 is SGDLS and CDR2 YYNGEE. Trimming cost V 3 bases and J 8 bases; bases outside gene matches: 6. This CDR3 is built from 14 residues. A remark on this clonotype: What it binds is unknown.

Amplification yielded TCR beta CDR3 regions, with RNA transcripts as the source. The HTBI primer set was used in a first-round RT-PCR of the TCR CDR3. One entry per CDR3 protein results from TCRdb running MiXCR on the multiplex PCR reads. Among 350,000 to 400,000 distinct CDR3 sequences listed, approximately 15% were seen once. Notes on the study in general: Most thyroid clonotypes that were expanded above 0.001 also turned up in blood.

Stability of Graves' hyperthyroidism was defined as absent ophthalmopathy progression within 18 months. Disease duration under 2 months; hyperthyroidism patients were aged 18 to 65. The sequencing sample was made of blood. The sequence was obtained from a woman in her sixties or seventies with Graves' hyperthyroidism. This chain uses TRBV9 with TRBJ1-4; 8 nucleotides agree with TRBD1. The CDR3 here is CASSATGGGEKLFF. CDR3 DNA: TGTGCCAGCAGCGCTACAGGGGGGGGAGAAAAACTGTTTTTT.